The 20 T cell receptor beta chains in this list originate from one sample, sequenced in a study of PD-L1 blockade in urothelial cancer. Sequencing used immunoSEQ multiplex PCR; TCRdb keeps in-frame clones, though not all of them. Of about 86,000 clones in the sample, more than 75% are singletons; the top ten hold approximately 15%. The time point was: pretreatment peripheral blood. Sequenced material: PBMCs, taken around atezolizumab (anti-PD-L1) treatment. The receptors originated from a man aged 55 to 70 with urothelial cancer.

The gene calls are TRBV7-3 and TRBJ2-3; TRBD2 aligns across 10 bases. This CDR3 has 16 amino acids. Unmatched junction bases numbered 11, after V lost 5 bases and J lost 6 bases. Germline-derived CDR1 and CDR2 are SGHTA and FQGTGA. DNA of the CDR3: TGTGCCAGCAGCCCTGAACTAGCGGGGCCTGGGGATACGCAGTATTTT. Translated, it gives CASSPELAGPGDTQYF.

The CDR3 is CASRMGAYEQYF. CDR3 nucleotide sequence: TGTGCCAGCAGGATGGGCGCCTACGAGCAGTACTTC. The gene calls are TRBV6-6 and TRBJ2-7; unclear D gene. There are 12 residues in the CDR3. Germline V CDR1 and CDR2: MNHNY, SVGAGI (reference sequence). V gave up 6 bases and J gave up 2 bases, with 8 bases separating them.

This rearrangement joins TRBV7-3 to TRBJ2-7; no clear D gene. V was clipped by 4 bases and J by 5 bases, with 12 bases between them. Germline-derived CDR1 and CDR2 are SGHTA and FQGTGA. This CDR3 spans 13 amino acids. CDR3 residues: CASSSHPGDEQYF. The CDR3 DNA follows: TGTGCCAGCAGCTCCCATCCCGGAGACGAGCAGTACTTC.

The chain is built from TRBV6-5 and TRBJ2-1, with 12 bases lining up with TRBD2. Germline V gene lookup returns CDR1 MNHEY and CDR2 SVGAGI. This CDR3 region has 15 residues. J lost 7 bases, V lost 6 bases, and 7 bases had no gene match. The CDR3 bases are TGTGCCAGCAGACTGACTAGCGGGAGTTTGAATGAGCAGTTCTTC. This encodes CASRLTSGSLNEQFF.

The chain has TRBV2 and TRBJ1-1; D uncertain. The CDR3 extends over 12 amino acids. Germline CDR1 SNHLY, CDR2 FYNNEI. The germline V and J ends were trimmed by 8 bases and 0 bases, with 7 bases remaining between them. CDR3 protein: CASLGLNTEAFF. The CDR3 bases are TGTGCCAGCCTTGGGCTGAACACTGAAGCTTTCTTT.

The J gene is TRBJ2-7, the V gene TRBV30, with D possibly being TRBD2 (6 bases). The germline V and J ends were trimmed by 5 bases and 3 bases, with 23 bases remaining between them. The CDR3 totals 16 residues. Germline loops: CDR1 GTSNPN, CDR2 SVGIG (reference sequence). The CDR3 reads CAWRAFGRGGDYEQYF. The CDR3, as DNA: TGTGCCTGGCGCGCCTTTGGCCGGGGAGGCGACTACGAGCAGTACTTC.

The CDR3, as DNA: TGCGCCAGCAGCTTGGTCGTATTATCGGGTGCAGATACGCAGTATTTT. Its translation is CASSLVVLSGADTQYF. The chain links TRBV5-1 to TRBJ2-3, with unresolved D. Germline V gene sequence: CDR1 SGHRS, CDR2 YFSETQ. The CDR3 is 16 residues long. The germline V and J ends were trimmed by 0 bases and 4 bases, with 15 bases remaining between them.

This clone was seen a single time. The rearrangement links TRBV2 to TRBJ1-5; D is ambiguous. Germline CDR1 and CDR2: SNHLY and FYNNEI. V lost 7 bases and J lost 1, with 8 bases in between. This CDR3 comprises 13 residues. The chain's CDR3 is CASTPGSNQPQHF. For the CDR3, the DNA is TGTGCCAGCACTCCGGGGAGCAATCAGCCCCAGCATTTT.

This clone was detected a few times. This chain links TRBV11-3 with TRBJ2-1; a possible D gene is TRBD2 (5 bases). V lost 5 bases, J lost 10 bases, and 9 bases lay in between. Per the germline V gene, CDR1 is SGHNT and CDR2 is YENEEA. The CDR3 loop spans 11 amino acids. The CDR3: CASSKDFEQFF. As DNA, the CDR3 is TGTGCCAGCAGCAAGGACTTCGAGCAGTTCTTC.

The chain links TRBV5-1 to TRBJ2-5; perhaps TRBD2 as D (6 bases). V was pared by 4 bases and J by 2 bases, with 15 bases between. CDR3 length: 15 residues. CDR1 is SGHRS and CDR2 is YFSETQ in the germline V gene. CDR3 bases: TGCGCCAGCAGCGCAGGGAGGTATGGTCAAGAGACCCAGTACTTC. As protein: CASSAGRYGQETQYF.

The CDR3 spells CASSPVAGKNQPQHF. As DNA, the CDR3 is TGTGCCAGCTCCCCCGTGGCAGGGAAGAATCAGCCCCAGCATTTT. The V gene is TRBV19, the J gene TRBJ1-5, with D perhaps TRBD1 (5 bases). Deletions cut 9 bases from V and 4 bases from J, with 19 bases between. This CDR3 has 15 residues. Germline CDR1 reads LNHDA; CDR2 reads SQIVND (reference sequence).

V usage is TRBV5-4 and J usage is TRBJ2-7; 7 bases agree with TRBD1. Trimming cost V 3 bases and J 3 bases; bases outside gene matches: 3. The length of the CDR3 is 13 residues. Germline values: CDR1 SGHNT, CDR2 YYREEE (reference sequence). The CDR3 loop reads CASSWQGDYEQYF. CDR3 nucleotides: TGTGCCAGCAGCTGGCAGGGGGACTACGAGCAGTACTTC.

This chain joins TRBV2 and TRBJ2-5; 12 bases match TRBD2. Trimming at V came to 6 bases and at J to 1 base, leaving 6 bases not matched to a gene. This CDR3 has 16 amino acids. Germline V gene data show CDR1 as SNHLY and CDR2 as FYNNEI. CDR3 residues: CASRRLAGDLQETQYF. Here the CDR3 DNA reads TGTGCCAGCAGGCGACTAGCGGGAGACCTCCAAGAGACCCAGTACTTC.

The chain uses TRBV30 and TRBJ1-1; the D gene is possibly TRBD1 (6 bases). Between the trimmed V and J ends, which lost 6 bases and 5 bases, there was a span of 13 bases. The germline V gene encodes CDR1 GTSNPN and CDR2 SVGIG (reference sequence). The CDR3 is 12 residues long. In DNA form, the CDR3 reads TGTGCCTGTACAGGGTTTAGGACTGAAGCTTTCTTT. Its protein product is CACTGFRTEAFF.

This sequence joins TRBV7-9 and TRBJ1-1, with D tentatively TRBD1 (6 bases). This CDR3 comprises 15 residues. Germline CDR1 and CDR2: SEHNR and FQNEAQ (reference sequence). Between the trimmed V and J ends, which lost 5 bases and 5 bases, there was a span of 18 bases. The chain's CDR3 is CASSPGGGRVTEAFF. The CDR3, as DNA: TGTGCCAGCAGCCCCGGTGGGGGCAGGGTGACTGAAGCTTTCTTT. The full variable domain, its missing parts supplied by reference TRBV7-9 and TRBJ1-1, is DTGVSQNPRHKITKRGQNVTFRCDPISEHNRLYWYRQTLGQGPEFLTYFQNEAQLEKSRLLSDRFSAERPKGSFSTLEIQRTEQGDSAMYLCASSPGGGRVTEAFFGQGTRLTVV.

This chain uses TRBV4-2 with TRBJ1-4; no reliable D call. With 0 bases removed from V and 5 bases from J, the gap between germline ends came to 10 bases. Germline-derived CDR1 and CDR2 are LGHNA and YNFKEQ. CDR3 length equals 15 residues. The CDR3, as DNA: TGTGCCAGCAGCCAAGAAAGGGCGGGAAATGAAAAACTGTTTTTT. This sequence encodes CASSQERAGNEKLFF.

Written as DNA, the CDR3 is TGTGCCAGCAGCTTAGTAGACCGGGGCGAGCAGTACTTC. It codes for CASSLVDRGEQYF. The chain employs TRBV7-6 and TRBJ2-7, with TRBD2 as a possible D gene (5 bases). The CDR3 sequence is 13 residues long. Germline assignment: CDR1 SGHVS and CDR2 FNYEAQ. V was clipped by 1 base and J by 6 bases, with 10 bases between them. The full variable domain, with the rest looked up from reference TRBV7-6 and TRBJ2-7, is GAGVSQSPRYKVTKRGQDVALRCDPISGHVSLYWYRQALGQGPEFLTYFNYEAQQDKSGLPNDRFSAERPEGSISTLTIQRTEQRDSAMYRCASSLVDRGEQYFGPGTRLTVT.

The rearrangement joins TRBV27 to TRBJ1-6; D ambiguous. This CDR3 has 15 amino acids. The V gene lost 3 bases and the J gene lost 4 bases, with 10 bases spanning the gap. Germline lookup yields CDR1 MNHEY and CDR2 SMNVEV (reference sequence). This chain's CDR3 is CASSFRADYNSPLHF. The CDR3 region has the DNA TGTGCCAGCAGTTTTCGCGCGGATTATAATTCACCCCTCCACTTT.

The chain couples TRBV6-1 to TRBJ2-4; D gene uncertain. The V end was cut by 0 bases, the J end by 4 bases, with 10 bases between. This CDR3 has 15 residues. CDR1 is MNHNS and CDR2 is SASEGT in the germline V gene. This chain's CDR3 is CASSEALWRKNIQYF. CDR3 sequence (DNA): TGTGCCAGCAGTGAAGCGCTATGGCGGAAAAACATTCAGTACTTC.

The V gene is TRBV15, the J gene TRBJ2-1; D is undetermined. CDR1 is LNHNV, CDR2 YYDKDF, per germline (reference sequence). The CDR3 length is 15 residues. The V gene lost 6 bases and the J gene lost 8 bases, with 20 bases spanning the gap. CDR3 region: CATSRRLPESYEQFF. DNA for the CDR3: TGTGCCACCAGTAGAAGACTCCCAGAGTCATATGAGCAGTTCTTC.